This T cell receptor beta chain was identified in a study of metastatic and nonmetastatic thyroid tumors. Study findings and constraints: Patients with malignant thyroid tumors reportedly had significantly higher TCR beta diversity than those with benign nodules, in blood and tumor.

This clone showed up just a few times. Its specificity is unknown. The CDR3 covers 18 residues. CDR1 is KGHDR, CDR2 SFDVKD, per germline. V was pared by 2 bases and J by 1 base, with 11 bases of the junction left unmatched. Authors' data handling: It was from CDR3 differences across clinicopathological groups that a distant-metastasis classifier for papillary thyroid cancer was built. TCRdb re-called clones from the PCR reads using MiXCR. TCRdb's processing, not the authors', yielded these V and J calls. Among 17,000 or so clones listed, approximately 27% were seen once. No treatment of any kind had been given to any patient before thyroid surgery.

The receptor was derived from a female donor with papillary thyroid cancer or a benign thyroid nodule (not recorded which). Some clones in this sample may be carry-over from other donors' samples. Material for sequencing was tumor tissue. The chain combines TRBV24-1 with TRBJ1-2, with TRBD1 identical over 8 bases. The CDR3 sequence is CATSDSRQGLDYNYGYTF. The CDR3 DNA follows: TGTGCCACCAGTGATTCGCGACAGGGGTTGGATTATAACTATGGCTACACCTTC.